This TCR beta chain was captured by sequencing in a study of T cell responses to AZD1222 COVID-19 vaccine. Study-level findings and limits: Nearly half of spike-specific TCRs reportedly go after variant regions that carry no mutations. Just five to seven people given AZD1222 tested seropositive at baseline.

Only in-frame clones appear in the TCRdb table, and some are missing; sequencing was by immunoSEQ multiplex PCR. The table lists over 100,000 clones, around nine tenths of them singletons. In germline, CDR1 is SGHDN, CDR2 FVKESK. This CDR3 spans 13 amino acids. With 3 bases removed from V and 11 bases from J, the gap between germline ends came to 16 bases. Concerning this clone: The antigen remains unidentified.

This receptor was identified in an adult in good health. V and J are TRBV14 and TRBJ1-1; D uncertain. Here the sequenced sample was peripheral blood, taken on day 0 of AZD1222 vaccination. DNA of the CDR3: TGTGCCAGCAGCCACCGGACGGGAGCTGGGGCTTTCTTT. This encodes CASSHRTGAGAFF.